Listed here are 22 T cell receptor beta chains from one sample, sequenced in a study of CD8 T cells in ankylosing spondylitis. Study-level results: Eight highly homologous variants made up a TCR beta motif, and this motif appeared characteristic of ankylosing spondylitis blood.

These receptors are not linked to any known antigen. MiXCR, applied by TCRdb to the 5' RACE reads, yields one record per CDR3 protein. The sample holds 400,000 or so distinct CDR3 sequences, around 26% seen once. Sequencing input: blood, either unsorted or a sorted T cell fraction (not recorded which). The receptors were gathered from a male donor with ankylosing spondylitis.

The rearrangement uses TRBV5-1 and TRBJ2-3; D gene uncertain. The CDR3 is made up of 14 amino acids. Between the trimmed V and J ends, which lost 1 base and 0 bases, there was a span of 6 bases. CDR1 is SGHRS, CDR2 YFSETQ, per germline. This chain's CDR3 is CASSLSSSTDTQYF. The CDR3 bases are TGCGCCAGCAGCTTGAGTTCTAGCACAGATACGCAGTATTTT.

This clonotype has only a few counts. CDR3: CAISGGTENQPQHF. The DNA for the CDR3 is TGTGCCATCAGTGGTGGGACAGAAAATCAGCCCCAGCATTTT. The rearrangement joins TRBV10-3 to TRBJ1-5, with 7 nucleotides matching TRBD1. Germline CDR1 reads ENHRY; CDR2 reads SYGVKD. The trim removed 4 bases at V and 4 bases at J, leaving 4 bases unmatched. This CDR3 has 14 residues.

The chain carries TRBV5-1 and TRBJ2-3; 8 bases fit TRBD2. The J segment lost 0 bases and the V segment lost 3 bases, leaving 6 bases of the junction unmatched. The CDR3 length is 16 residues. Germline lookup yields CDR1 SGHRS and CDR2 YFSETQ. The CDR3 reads CASSYQTSASTDTQYF. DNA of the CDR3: TGCGCCAGCAGCTATCAGACTAGCGCAAGCACAGATACGCAGTATTTT.

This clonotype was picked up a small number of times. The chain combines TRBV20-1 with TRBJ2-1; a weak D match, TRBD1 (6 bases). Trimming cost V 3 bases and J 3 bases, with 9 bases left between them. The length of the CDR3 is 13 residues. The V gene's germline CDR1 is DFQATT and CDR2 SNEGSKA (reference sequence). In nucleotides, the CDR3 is TGCAGTGCTAGGGGGGCTTACTACAATGAGCAGTTCTTC. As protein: CSARGAYYNEQFF.

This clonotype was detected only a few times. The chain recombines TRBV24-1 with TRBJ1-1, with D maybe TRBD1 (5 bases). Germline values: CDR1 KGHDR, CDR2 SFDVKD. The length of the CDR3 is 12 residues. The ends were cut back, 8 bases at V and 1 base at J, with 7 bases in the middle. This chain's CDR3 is CATTGANTEAFF. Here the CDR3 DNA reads TGTGCCACCACTGGGGCGAACACTGAAGCTTTCTTT.

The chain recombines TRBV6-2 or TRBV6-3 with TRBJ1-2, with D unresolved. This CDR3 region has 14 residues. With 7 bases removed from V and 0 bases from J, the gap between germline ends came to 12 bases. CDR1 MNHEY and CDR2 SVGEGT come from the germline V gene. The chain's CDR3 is CASNTALANYGYTF. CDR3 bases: TGTGCCAGCAATACAGCGTTAGCTAACTATGGCTACACCTTC.

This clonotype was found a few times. Here the CDR3 DNA reads TGCGCCAGCAGCGGGGACCCGAACACCGGGGAGCTGTTTTTT. Its translation: CASSGDPNTGELFF. V is TRBV5-1 and J is TRBJ2-2, with D perhaps being TRBD1 or TRBD2 (5 bases each). Trimming shortened V by 4 bases and J by 0 bases, and 7 bases separated the two germline ends. Per germline, CDR1 SGHRS and CDR2 YFSETQ. The CDR3 sequence is 14 residues long.

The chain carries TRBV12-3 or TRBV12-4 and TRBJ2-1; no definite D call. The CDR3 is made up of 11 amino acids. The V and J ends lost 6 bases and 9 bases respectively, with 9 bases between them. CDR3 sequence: CASRGTFEQFF. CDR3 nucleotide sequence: TGTGCCAGCAGGGGTACATTTGAGCAGTTCTTC.

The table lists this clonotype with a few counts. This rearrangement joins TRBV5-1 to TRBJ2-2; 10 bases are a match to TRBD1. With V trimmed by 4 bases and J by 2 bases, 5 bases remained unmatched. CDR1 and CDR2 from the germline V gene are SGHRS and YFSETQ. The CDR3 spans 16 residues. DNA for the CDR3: TGCGCCAGCAGCACGAGGACAGGGGGAAACACCGGGGAGCTGTTTTTT. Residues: CASSTRTGGNTGELFF.

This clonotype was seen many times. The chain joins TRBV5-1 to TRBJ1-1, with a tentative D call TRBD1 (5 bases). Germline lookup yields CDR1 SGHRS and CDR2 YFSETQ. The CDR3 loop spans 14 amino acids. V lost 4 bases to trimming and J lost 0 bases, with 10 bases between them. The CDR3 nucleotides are TGCGCCAGCAGCGTACAGGAGATGAACACTGAAGCTTTCTTT. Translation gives CASSVQEMNTEAFF.

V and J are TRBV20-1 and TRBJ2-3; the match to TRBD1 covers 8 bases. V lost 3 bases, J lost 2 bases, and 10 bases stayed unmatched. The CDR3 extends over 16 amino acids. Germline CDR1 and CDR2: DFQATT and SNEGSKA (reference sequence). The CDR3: CSARLDRGFFTDTQYF. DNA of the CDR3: TGCAGTGCTAGGCTCGACAGGGGCTTTTTCACAGATACGCAGTATTTT.

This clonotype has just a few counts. The CDR3 region is CVVGPYSNQPQHF. CDR3 nucleotide sequence: TGTGTAGTGGGTCCCTATAGCAATCAGCCCCAGCATTTT. V gene TRBV27 combines with J gene TRBJ1-5; no definite D call. In germline, CDR1 is MNHEY, CDR2 SMNVEV (reference sequence). The CDR3 has 13 amino acids.

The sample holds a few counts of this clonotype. The CDR3 loop is CASSPPAGSTDTQYF. In nucleotides, the CDR3 is TGTGCCAGCTCACCACCAGCCGGTAGCACAGATACGCAGTATTTT. The J gene is TRBJ2-3, the V gene TRBV18; D not resolved. The V end was cut by 0 bases, the J end by 0 bases, with 7 bases between. Germline V gene lookup returns CDR1 KGHSH and CDR2 LQKENI. The CDR3 totals 15 residues.

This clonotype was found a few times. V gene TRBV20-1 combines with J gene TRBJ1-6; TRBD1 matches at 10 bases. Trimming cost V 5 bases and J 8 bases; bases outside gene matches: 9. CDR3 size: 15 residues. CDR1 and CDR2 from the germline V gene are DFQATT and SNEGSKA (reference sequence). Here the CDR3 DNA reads TGCAGTGCTCCCCCGCGGGACAGGGGAGATTCACCCCTCCACTTT. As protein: CSAPPRDRGDSPLHF.

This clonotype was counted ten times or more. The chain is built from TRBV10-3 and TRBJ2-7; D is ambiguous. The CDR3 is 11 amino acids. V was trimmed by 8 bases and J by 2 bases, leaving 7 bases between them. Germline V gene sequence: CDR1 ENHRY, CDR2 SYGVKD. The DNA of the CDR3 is TGTGCCATCCTGGTACCCTACGAGCAGTACGTC. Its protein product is CAILVPYEQYV.

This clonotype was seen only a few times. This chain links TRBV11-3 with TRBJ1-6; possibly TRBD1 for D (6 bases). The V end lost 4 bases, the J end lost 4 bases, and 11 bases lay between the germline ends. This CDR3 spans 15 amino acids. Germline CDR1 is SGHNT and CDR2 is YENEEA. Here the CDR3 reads CASSSATGYNSPLHF. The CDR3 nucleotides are TGTGCCAGCAGCTCCGCGACAGGTTATAATTCACCCCTCCACTTT. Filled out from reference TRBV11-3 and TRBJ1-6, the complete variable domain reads EAGVVQSPRYKIIEKKQPVAFWCNPISGHNTLYWYLQNLGQGPELLIRYENEEAVDDSQLPKDRFSAERLKGVDSTLKIQPAELGDSAVYLCASSSATGYNSPLHFGNGTRLTVT.

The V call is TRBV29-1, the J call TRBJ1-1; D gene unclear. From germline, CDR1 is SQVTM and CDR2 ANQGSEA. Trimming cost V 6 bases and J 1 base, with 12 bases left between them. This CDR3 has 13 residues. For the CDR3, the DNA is TGCAGCGTCTCCGGGCAGTCGAACACTGAAGCTTTCTTT. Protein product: CSVSGQSNTEAFF.

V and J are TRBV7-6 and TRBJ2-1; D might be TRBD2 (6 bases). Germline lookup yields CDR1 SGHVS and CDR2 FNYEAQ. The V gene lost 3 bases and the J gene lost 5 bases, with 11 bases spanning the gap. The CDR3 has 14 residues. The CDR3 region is CASSFSGGDNEQFF. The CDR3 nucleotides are TGTGCCAGCAGCTTTAGCGGAGGAGACAATGAGCAGTTCTTC.

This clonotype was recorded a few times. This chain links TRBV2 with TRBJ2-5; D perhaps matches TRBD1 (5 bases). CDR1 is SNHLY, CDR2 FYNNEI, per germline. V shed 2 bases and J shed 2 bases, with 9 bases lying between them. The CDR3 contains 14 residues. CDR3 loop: CASSESRVQETQYF. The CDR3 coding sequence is TGTGCCAGCAGTGAAAGCAGGGTACAAGAGACCCAGTACTTC. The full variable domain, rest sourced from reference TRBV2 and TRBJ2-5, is EPEVTQTPSHQVTQMGQEVILRCVPISNHLYFYWYRQILGQKVEFLVSFYNNEISEKSEIFDDQFSVERPDGSNFTLKIRSTKLEDSAMYFCASSESRVQETQYFGPGTRLLVL.

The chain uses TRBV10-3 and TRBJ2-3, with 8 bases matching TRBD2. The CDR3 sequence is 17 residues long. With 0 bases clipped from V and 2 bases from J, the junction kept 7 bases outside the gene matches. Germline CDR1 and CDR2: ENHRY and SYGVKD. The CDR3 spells CAISESKTGGFTDTQYF. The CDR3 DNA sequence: TGTGCCATCAGTGAGTCGAAGACGGGAGGGTTCACAGATACGCAGTATTTT.

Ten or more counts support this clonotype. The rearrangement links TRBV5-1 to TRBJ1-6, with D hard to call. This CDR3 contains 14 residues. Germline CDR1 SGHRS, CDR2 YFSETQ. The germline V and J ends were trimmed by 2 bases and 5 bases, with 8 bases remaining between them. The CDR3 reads CASSFATDNSPLHF. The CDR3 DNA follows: TGCGCCAGCAGCTTTGCCACCGATAATTCACCCCTCCACTTT.

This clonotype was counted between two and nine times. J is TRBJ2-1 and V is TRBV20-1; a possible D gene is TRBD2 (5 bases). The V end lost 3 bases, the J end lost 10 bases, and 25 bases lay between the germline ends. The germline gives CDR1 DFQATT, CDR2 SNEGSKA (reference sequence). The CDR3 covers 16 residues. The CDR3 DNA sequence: TGCAGTGCTAGTCCAATAGGGTACACTAGATATTTAGAGCAGTTCTTC. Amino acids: CSASPIGYTRYLEQFF.